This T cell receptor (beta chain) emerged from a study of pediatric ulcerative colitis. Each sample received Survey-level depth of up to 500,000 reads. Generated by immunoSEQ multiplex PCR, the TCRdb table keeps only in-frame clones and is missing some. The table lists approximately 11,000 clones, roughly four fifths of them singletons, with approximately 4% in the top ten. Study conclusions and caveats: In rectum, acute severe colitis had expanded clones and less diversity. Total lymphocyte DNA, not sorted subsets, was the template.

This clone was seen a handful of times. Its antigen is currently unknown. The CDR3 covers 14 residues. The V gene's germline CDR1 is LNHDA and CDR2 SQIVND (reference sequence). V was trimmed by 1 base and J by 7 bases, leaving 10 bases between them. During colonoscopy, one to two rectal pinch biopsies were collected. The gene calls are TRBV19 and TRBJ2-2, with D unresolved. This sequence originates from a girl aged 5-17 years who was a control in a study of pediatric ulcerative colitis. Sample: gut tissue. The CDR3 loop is CASSIGRVIGELFF. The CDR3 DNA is TGTGCCAGTAGTATAGGACGGGTGATCGGGGAGCTGTTTTTT.